Listed below are T cell receptor beta chains from one sample, sequenced in a study of blood T cell repertoires in COVID-19. Sequenced by immunoSEQ multiplex PCR; TCRdb stores in-frame clones only, minus some. The profile covers more than 55,000 clones, with 85% to 90% appearing a single time and 4% to 5.5% taken by the ten largest. Sequencing input: peripheral blood. Receptors were obtained from a man aged 55 to 69 with acute or convalescent COVID-19. Each CDR3 is given with its conserved first and last residue. A D gene is named only where the DNA matches it firmly. Size values are once, few and many counts, or a class for expanded clones, and some rows have none.

D gene,J gene,V gene,clone size,CDR3 protein,CDR3 DNA
-,TRBJ1-2,TRBV28,-,CASRSRGRSGYTF,TGTGCCAGCCGCTCACGGGGGAGGAGTGGCTACACCTTC
TRBD1,TRBJ1-4,TRBV5-4,-,CASSSPRQGEKLFF,TGTGCCAGCAGCTCGCCAAGACAGGGTGAAAAACTGTTTTTT
TRBD2,TRBJ2-1,TRBV2,-,CAATSIESSYNEQFF,TGTGCCGCGACTAGCATTGAAAGCTCCTACAATGAGCAGTTCTTC
-,TRBJ2-3,TRBV5-1,-,CASSLAGFSTQYF,TGCGCCAGCAGCTTGGCCGGGTTTAGTACGCAGTATTTT
TRBD1,TRBJ2-7,TRBV2,-,CASSGQGFNEQYF,TGTGCCAGCAGCGGACAGGGGTTTAACGAGCAGTACTTC
TRBD2,TRBJ2-5,TRBV9,-,CASNRAGGGETQYF,TGTGCCAGCAATAGAGCGGGAGGGGGAGAGACCCAGTACTTC
-,TRBJ1-1,TRBV18,-,CASSPNSGNTEAFF,TGTGCCAGCTCACCGAACTCAGGGAACACTGAAGCTTTCTTT
-,TRBJ2-3,TRBV6-6,-,CASSSSNRGADTQYF,TGTGCCAGCAGTTCCAGTAACCGCGGCGCAGATACGCAGTATTTT
-,TRBJ2-3,TRBV30,-,CAWSVRTGDTQYF,TGTGCCTGGAGTGTCAGGACTGGGGATACGCAGTATTTT
TRBD1,TRBJ1-1,TRBV24-1,-,CATSDSHRGSEAFF,TGTGCCACCAGTGATTCTCACAGGGGTTCTGAAGCTTTCTTT
TRBD2,TRBJ2-5,TRBV5-6,many,CASSPLAGVFLNQETQYF,TGTGCCAGCAGCCCCCTAGCGGGAGTTTTCCTAAACCAAGAGACCCAGTACTTC
TRBD1,TRBJ1-2,TRBV5-5,-,CASSFRTGGYGYTF,TGTGCCAGCAGCTTCCGGACAGGGGGCTATGGCTACACCTTC
-,TRBJ2-1,TRBV14,-,CASSLIPGEQFF,TGTGCCAGCAGCCTCATCCCGGGTGAGCAGTTCTTC